This T cell receptor beta chain was documented in a study of CD8+ T cells in alopecia areata. Notes on the study in general: Unlike in mice, where it was clearer, TCR sharing across patients was less clear, possibly HLA-related. Lesional scalp, notably in alopecia totalis/universalis, had clonality above that of normal scalp.

Notes on this clone: Antigen specificity is unknown.

Once sorted, CD4+ cells from about five patients yielded CD25+CD127- cells. RNA, once extracted, was reverse transcribed into cDNA for use as the sequencing template. The data were produced by immunoSEQ multiplex PCR, yet TCRdb's version contains in-frame clones alone and is incomplete. This table holds roughly 40,000 clones, roughly 53% found once. The germline V gene encodes CDR1 MNHEY and CDR2 SMNVEV (reference sequence). This CDR3 has 15 amino acids. Unmatched junction bases numbered 3, after V lost 5 bases and J lost 3 bases. This sequence originates from a human donor with alopecia areata. The chain is built from TRBV27 and TRBJ2-7; TRBD2 matches 14 bases. The sequenced sample consisted of CD4+ Tregs sorted from blood. CDR3 bases: TGTGCCAGCAGTCCCGGACTAGCGGGGGGCTACGAGCAGTACTTC. Translation: CASSPGLAGGYEQYF.